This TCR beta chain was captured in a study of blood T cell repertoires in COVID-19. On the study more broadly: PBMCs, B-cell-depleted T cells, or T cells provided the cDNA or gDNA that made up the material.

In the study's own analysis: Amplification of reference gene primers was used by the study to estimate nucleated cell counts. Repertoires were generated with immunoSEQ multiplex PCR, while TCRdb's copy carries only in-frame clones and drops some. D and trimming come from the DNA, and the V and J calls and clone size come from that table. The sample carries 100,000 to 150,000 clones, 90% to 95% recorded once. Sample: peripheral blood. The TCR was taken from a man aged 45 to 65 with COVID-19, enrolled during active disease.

The CDR3 DNA reads TGTGCCAGCAGTGACCGGACAGGGGCGGGTTCACCCCTCCACTTT. Protein sequence: CASSDRTGAGSPLHF. The chain is built from TRBV2 and TRBJ1-6, with 9 bases identical to TRBD1. The CDR3 consists of 15 residues. The J segment lost 9 bases and the V segment lost 3 bases, leaving 6 bases of the junction unmatched. Germline CDR1 reads SNHLY; CDR2 reads FYNNEI.